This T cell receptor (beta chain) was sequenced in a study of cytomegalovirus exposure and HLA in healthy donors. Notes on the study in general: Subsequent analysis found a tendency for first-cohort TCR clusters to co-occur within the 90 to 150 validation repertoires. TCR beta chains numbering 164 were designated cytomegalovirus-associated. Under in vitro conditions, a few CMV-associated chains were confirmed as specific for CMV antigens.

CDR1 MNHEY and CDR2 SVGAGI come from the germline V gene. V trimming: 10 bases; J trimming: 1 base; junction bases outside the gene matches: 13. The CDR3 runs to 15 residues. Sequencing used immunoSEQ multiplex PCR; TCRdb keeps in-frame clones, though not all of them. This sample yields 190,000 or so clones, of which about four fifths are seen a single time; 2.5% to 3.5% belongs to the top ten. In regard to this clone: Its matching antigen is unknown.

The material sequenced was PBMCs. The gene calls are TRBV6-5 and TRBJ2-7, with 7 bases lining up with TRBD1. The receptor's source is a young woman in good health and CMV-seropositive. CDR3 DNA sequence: TGTGCCACACGGTCGACACAGGGGTCTTCCTACGAGCAGTACTTC. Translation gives CATRSTQGSSYEQYF.